The clone carrying this T cell receptor (beta chain) turned up a few times. What it recognizes is unknown. The sample comes from a study of CD8 T cells in ankylosing spondylitis. Germline assignment: CDR1 KGHDR and CDR2 SFDVKD. With 11 bases removed from V and 2 bases from J, the gap between germline ends came to 17 bases. The CDR3 consists of 14 residues. TCRdb passed the 5' RACE reads through MiXCR, listing each CDR3 protein once. This sample has roughly 180,000 distinct CDR3 sequences, with over 10% found just once. General study points: The study looked at matched synovial fluid samples from ankylosing spondylitis patients. Disease-linked clones were reported to be significantly enriched there. In synovial fluid and blood from reactive arthritis, some motif variants were previously reported. A TCR beta motif made of 7 to 9 highly homologous variants seemed typical of ankylosing spondylitis blood. With a CD8+ phenotype, disease-linked clones were relatively rare in peripheral blood.

The TCR was taken from a male donor with ankylosing spondylitis or in good health (not recorded which). The genes are TRBV24-1 and TRBJ1-2; tentatively, D is TRBD1 (6 bases). The sequenced sample was blood, either unsorted or a sorted T cell fraction (not recorded which). The CDR3 nucleotides read TGTGCCATTTCGGACAGAGACAACAACTATGGCTACACCTTC. The encoded protein is CAISDRDNNYGYTF.